These 20 T cell receptor beta chains came from one sample sequenced in a study of blood T cell repertoires in COVID-19. Data came from immunoSEQ multiplex PCR; TCRdb stores just in-frame clones and leaves some out. The repertoire holds 150,000 to 200,000 clones, 75% to 85% seen once, with about 6% in the top ten. The sample taken for sequencing was PBMCs or T cells enriched from blood (not recorded which). All receptors come from a man aged 35 to 55 who had recovered from COVID-19.

V and J are TRBV12-3 or TRBV12-4 and TRBJ1-1; 8 bases line up with TRBD1. The CDR3 covers 12 residues. V gave up 5 bases and J gave up 7 bases; unmatched junction bases: 3. The CDR3 loop is CASSDDRGEAFF. The CDR3 DNA is TGTGCCAGCAGTGACGACAGGGGTGAAGCTTTCTTT.

The chain combines TRBV29-1 with TRBJ2-3; 8 nucleotides agree with TRBD2. After removal of 7 bases from V and 0 bases from J, the junction contained 6 bases not matched to a gene. The CDR3 loop spans 14 amino acids. Germline CDR1 SQVTM, CDR2 ANQGSEA. In DNA, the CDR3 is TGCAGCGCGCCGGGCGGGGGGAGCACAGATACGCAGTATTTT. Its protein product is CSAPGGGSTDTQYF.

This rearrangement joins TRBV7-2 to TRBJ1-6; D ambiguous. Germline V gives CDR1 SGHTA, CDR2 FQGNSA. The V end lost 11 bases, the J end lost 7 bases, and 15 bases lay between the germline ends. The CDR3 runs 13 residues. The CDR3 region is CASSFPGNSPLHF. The CDR3 nucleotides are TGTGCCTCGTCCTTCCCGGGGAATTCACCCCTCCACTTT.

This clone occurred once. The chain links TRBV19 to TRBJ2-5; a possible D gene is TRBD2 (6 bases). The CDR3 consists of 17 residues. CDR1 is LNHDA and CDR2 is SQIVND in the germline V gene (reference sequence). Trimming took 7 bases from V and 2 from J, leaving 23 bases between them. The CDR3: CASTHGGSGVIQETQYF. CDR3 nucleotide sequence: TGTGCCAGTACCCATGGGGGGTCGGGAGTCATTCAAGAGACCCAGTACTTC.

CDR3 in DNA: TGCAGCGTTGGTAGCATCGGGAAAGGCTATGGCTACACCTTC. Translation: CSVGSIGKGYGYTF. J is TRBJ1-2 and V is TRBV29-1; no clear D gene. Germline lookup yields CDR1 SQVTM and CDR2 ANQGSEA. This CDR3 spans 14 amino acids. Trimming cost V 4 bases and J 4 bases, with 16 bases left between them.

The chain links TRBV7-8 to TRBJ2-1, with TRBD1 as a possible D gene (6 bases). Germline loops: CDR1 SGHVS, CDR2 FQNEAQ. The CDR3 spans 16 residues. V lost 5 bases and J 4 bases, leaving 18 bases between the germline ends. In DNA, the CDR3 is TGTGCCAGCAGCACAGGGTGGGCAGGGTCTTACAATGAGCAGTTCTTC. Its protein is CASSTGWAGSYNEQFF.

This clone was counted a single time. The same CDR3 can be traced to other DNA sequences in this sample. The J gene is TRBJ1-1, the V gene TRBV5-1; maybe TRBD1 (5 bases). Germline values: CDR1 SGHRS, CDR2 YFSETQ. This CDR3 has 15 amino acids. The V end was cut by 0 bases, the J end by 0 bases, with 9 bases between. CDR3 nucleotide sequence: TGCGCCAGCAGCTTGGCCGGGGGGGTGAACACTGAAGCTTTCTTT. Protein product: CASSLAGGVNTEAFF.

The rearrangement links TRBV2 to TRBJ1-2; 7 positions agree with TRBD1. The CDR3 runs 15 residues. Per the germline V gene, CDR1 is SNHLY and CDR2 is FYNNEI. With 7 bases clipped from V and 3 bases from J, the junction kept 11 bases outside the gene matches. The CDR3 is CASTQKGQDHYGYTF. The CDR3 DNA follows: TGTGCCAGCACCCAAAAAGGACAGGACCACTATGGCTACACCTTC.

The chain employs TRBV30 and TRBJ2-7, with D perhaps matching TRBD2 (6 bases). The V gene's germline CDR1 is GTSNPN and CDR2 SVGIG (reference sequence). This CDR3 contains 12 residues. V gave up 0 bases and J gave up 4 bases, with 7 bases separating them. The CDR3 loop reads CAWSVGGYEQYF. As DNA, the CDR3 is TGTGCCTGGAGTGTGGGGGGTTACGAGCAGTACTTC. Combining the CDR3 with reference TRBV30 and TRBJ2-7 gives the whole variable domain SQTIHQWPATLVQPVGSPLSLECTVEGTSNPNLYWYRQAAGRGLQLLFYSVGIGQISSEVPQNLSASRPQDRQFILSSKKLLLSDSGFYLCAWSVGGYEQYFGPGTRLTVT.

This chain links TRBV2 with TRBJ2-7; 7 bases are a match to TRBD1. Germline V gene sequence: CDR1 SNHLY, CDR2 FYNNEI. V lost 7 bases and J lost 6; bases outside the gene matches: 9. CDR3 length: 13 residues. Here the CDR3 reads CASISRTGGEQYV. As DNA, the CDR3 is TGTGCCAGCATTTCGCGGACAGGAGGCGAGCAGTACGTC.

The chain links TRBV14 to TRBJ1-1; D perhaps matches TRBD1 (6 bases). V lost 5 bases and J 0 bases, leaving 13 bases between the germline ends. The CDR3 spans 15 residues. From germline, CDR1 is SGHDN and CDR2 FVKESK. DNA for the CDR3: TGTGCCAGCAGCGCCGGACAGACGTTGAACACTGAAGCTTTCTTT. Translating it yields CASSAGQTLNTEAFF. The variable domain in full, completed from reference TRBV14 and TRBJ1-1, reads EAGVTQFPSHSVIEKGQTVTLRCDPISGHDNLYWYRRVMGKEIKFLLHFVKESKQDESGMPNNRFLAERTGGTYSTLKVQPAELEDSGVYFCASSAGQTLNTEAFFGQGTRLTVV.

The chain carries TRBV5-1 and TRBJ1-5; possibly TRBD1 for D (5 bases). CDR3 length equals 14 residues. Germline CDR1 SGHRS, CDR2 YFSETQ. V was shortened by 4 bases and J by 8 bases, with 16 bases between the two germline ends. CDR3 nucleotides: TGCGCCAGCAGCCCATACGGGGACTTTGAGCCCCAGCATTTT. Its translation is CASSPYGDFEPQHF.

This chain uses TRBV6-5 with TRBJ1-2, with D tentatively TRBD1 (6 bases). The CDR3 length is 10 residues. Trimming took 9 bases from V and 5 from J, leaving 7 bases between them. Germline V CDR1 and CDR2: MNHEY, SVGAGI. The chain's CDR3 is CASGQYGYTF. The CDR3 DNA follows: TGTGCCAGTGGACAGTATGGCTACACCTTC.

The count of this clone is one. The chain links TRBV3-1 (or the pseudogene TRBV3-2) to TRBJ1-3; a possible D gene is TRBD1 (5 bases). CDR3 size: 14 residues. V shed 1 base and J shed 5 bases, with 9 bases lying between them. Germline V gene lookup returns CDR1 LGHDT and CDR2 YNNKEL (reference sequence). Here the CDR3 reads CASSQVRDRNTIYF. In nucleotides, the CDR3 is TGTGCCAGCAGCCAAGTCAGGGATCGAAACACCATATATTTT.

This rearrangement joins TRBV5-4 to TRBJ1-1, with D unclear. Per germline, CDR1 SGHNT and CDR2 YYREEE (reference sequence). This CDR3 is 15 amino acids long. Trimming left V 4 bases short and J 0 bases short, with 13 bases between. The CDR3 protein is CASSPGGFMNTEAFF. The CDR3 DNA reads TGTGCCAGCAGCCCCGGAGGTTTCATGAACACTGAAGCTTTCTTT.

This clone was counted a few times. This rearrangement joins TRBV15 to TRBJ1-2; TRBD1 matches at 9 bases. CDR1 and CDR2 (germline): LNHNV, YYDKDF (reference sequence). With 3 bases clipped from V and 7 bases from J, the junction kept 6 bases outside the gene matches. CDR3 length: 14 residues. The CDR3 region is CATSRRTGVLGYTF. The CDR3 nucleotides are TGTGCCACCAGCAGGCGGACAGGGGTCCTTGGCTACACCTTC.

This chain links TRBV5-1 with TRBJ2-7; possible D gene TRBD1, 5 bases. The V gene lost 0 bases and the J gene lost 0 bases, with 13 bases spanning the gap. The CDR3 spans 16 residues. From germline, CDR1 is SGHRS and CDR2 YFSETQ. The CDR3 DNA reads TGCGCCAGCAGCTTGGTGACAGCCCAGAGCTCCTACGAGCAGTACGTC. Protein product: CASSLVTAQSSYEQYV.

The chain employs TRBV7-9 and TRBJ2-1; 10 nucleotides line up with TRBD2. Trimming at V came to 5 bases and at J to 3 bases, leaving 4 bases not matched to a gene. The germline V gene has CDR1 SEHNR and CDR2 FQNEAQ (reference sequence). This CDR3 spans 15 amino acids. The CDR3 DNA sequence: TGTGCCAGCAGCGTAACTAGCGGGGTCTACAATGAGCAGTTCTTC. Amino acids: CASSVTSGVYNEQFF.

The chain carries TRBV29-1 and TRBJ1-2; 9 nucleotides match TRBD1. The germline V gene has CDR1 SQVTM and CDR2 ANQGSEA. After removal of 5 bases from V and 4 bases from J, the junction contained 5 bases not matched to a gene. The CDR3 runs 13 residues. The CDR3 sequence: CSVWLDRGYGYTF. For the CDR3, the DNA is TGCAGCGTTTGGCTGGACAGGGGCTATGGCTACACCTTC.

The chain recombines TRBV5-1 with TRBJ2-3, with 10 bases fitting TRBD1. There are 16 residues in the CDR3. Unmatched junction bases numbered 13, after V lost 7 bases and J lost 5 bases. Germline loops: CDR1 SGHRS, CDR2 YFSETQ. The CDR3 nucleotides read TGCGCCAGCTCTACGGGGACAGGGGTCCCCAAAGATACGCAGTATTTT. Translated: CASSTGTGVPKDTQYF.